A single sample is the source of the 31 T cell receptor beta chains below, sequenced in a study of cytomegalovirus exposure and HLA in healthy donors. The PCR was carried out with 60 Vbeta primers and 13 Jbeta primers. Clones were read by immunoSEQ multiplex PCR, and TCRdb kept only the in-frame ones, dropping some. The data hold 200,000 to 250,000 clones, with 82% observed a single time. The sequenced material came from PBMCs. These receptors originate from a woman between 35 and 50 years old in good health and CMV-seronegative.

The chain carries TRBV6-6 and TRBJ1-4, with D uncertain. There are 15 residues in the CDR3. V was trimmed by 0 bases and J by 1 base, leaving 6 bases between them. Germline V CDR1 and CDR2: MNHNY, SVGAGI (reference sequence). Here the CDR3 reads CASSYSQRTNEKLFF. The CDR3 DNA reads as TGTGCCAGCAGTTACTCACAAAGAACTAATGAAAAACTGTTTTTT.

This clone has a single count. The chain combines TRBV27 with TRBJ1-2; perhaps TRBD1 as D (6 bases). The germline V and J ends were trimmed by 4 bases and 10 bases, with 16 bases remaining between them. Germline V gives CDR1 MNHEY, CDR2 SMNVEV (reference sequence). The CDR3 covers 13 residues. CDR3 sequence reads: CASSSGGPFDYTF. The CDR3 DNA sequence: TGTGCCAGCAGTTCCGGGGGGCCGTTTGACTACACCTTC.

This clone was detected only a few times. The rearrangement links TRBV10-2 to TRBJ1-1; no firm D call. Germline V gives CDR1 WSHSY, CDR2 SAAADI. The CDR3 is 13 residues long. V lost 5 bases and J lost 1, with 8 bases in between. The DNA of the CDR3 is TGCGCCAGCAGTCAGGTACGGAACACTGAAGCTTTCTTT. Translation gives CASSQVRNTEAFF.

This clone was detected once. The rearrangement links TRBV19 to TRBJ1-3; no reliable D call. The CDR3 sequence is 14 residues long. Per germline, CDR1 LNHDA and CDR2 SQIVND (reference sequence). The V end lost 7 bases, the J end lost 0 bases, and 10 bases lay between the germline ends. The CDR3 nucleotides are TGTGCCAGTATAAGCGGATCCTCTGGAAACACCATATATTTT. It translates to CASISGSSGNTIYF.

Concerning this clone: Within the sample, other DNA sequences also encode this same CDR3. The chain employs TRBV5-1 and TRBJ1-1; tentative D call: TRBD1 (6 bases). Germline V gene data show CDR1 as SGHRS and CDR2 as YFSETQ. Between the trimmed V and J ends, which lost 5 bases and 1 base, there was a span of 12 bases. The CDR3 is made up of 14 amino acids. CDR3 residues: CASRGEQGNTEAFF. CDR3 DNA sequence: TGCGCCAGCAGAGGTGAACAGGGGAACACTGAAGCTTTCTTT.

In this sample, this clone turned up once. The gene calls are TRBV5-5 and TRBJ2-5; D unresolved. The J call may be in error: the DNA end matches TRBJ2-7 better. This CDR3 is built from 13 residues. The germline V gene has CDR1 SGHKS and CDR2 YYEKEE (reference sequence). The CDR3 loop is CASSLVGSYEQYF. CDR3 nucleotide sequence: TGTGCCAGCAGCTTGGTTGGTTCCTACGAGCAGTACTTC.

This chain uses TRBV10-1 with TRBJ2-1; D perhaps matches TRBD2 (5 bases). Trimming took 4 bases from V and 2 from J, leaving 12 bases between them. The germline CDR1 and CDR2 sequences are WNHNN and SYGVQD (reference sequence). The CDR3 loop spans 15 amino acids. The CDR3 region has the DNA TGCGCCAGCAGTGTGGAGAGCGGAGCCTACAATGAGCAGTTCTTC. Its translation is CASSVESGAYNEQFF.

The chain uses TRBV30 and TRBJ2-1; D gene ambiguous. Trimming stripped 8 bases from V and 10 bases from J, with 12 bases between. The germline CDR1 and CDR2 sequences are GTSNPN and SVGIG (reference sequence). The CDR3 extends over 10 amino acids. Written as DNA, the CDR3 is TGTGCCCACCAACCCCTAGAGCAGTTCTTC. Its protein is CAHQPLEQFF.

This sequence joins TRBV18 and TRBJ1-5, with 11 nucleotides matching TRBD1. The germline gives CDR1 KGHSH, CDR2 LQKENI. Losses at the gene ends were 0 bases for V and 6 bases for J; bases not matched to a gene: 7. The CDR3 loop spans 17 amino acids. The CDR3 DNA is TGTGCCAGCTCACCACCGGGACAGGGGGGATCGGGTCAGCCCCAGCATTTT. Amino acid sequence: CASSPPGQGGSGQPQHF.

The chain is built from TRBV30 and TRBJ1-2; D gene uncertain. CDR3 length equals 15 residues. The V end lost 0 bases, the J end lost 3 bases, and 14 bases lay between the germline ends. Germline CDR1 GTSNPN, CDR2 SVGIG (reference sequence). Here the CDR3 DNA reads TGTGCCTGGAGTGTACTACCCGTTCCCCACTATGGCTACACCTTC. Translation: CAWSVLPVPHYGYTF. Complete variable domain (other parts from reference TRBV30 and TRBJ1-2): SQTIHQWPATLVQPVGSPLSLECTVEGTSNPNLYWYRQAAGRGLQLLFYSVGIGQISSEVPQNLSASRPQDRQFILSSKKLLLSDSGFYLCAWSVLPVPHYGYTFGSGTRLTVV.

This clone came up a few times. The rearrangement joins TRBV5-4 to TRBJ1-1, with D possibly TRBD1 on 5 matching bases. This CDR3 is built from 13 residues. Trimming took off 2 bases at V and 4 bases at J, with 9 bases between the two ends. Per germline, CDR1 SGHNT and CDR2 YYREEE (reference sequence). The CDR3 bases are TGTGCCAGCAGCTTCAGGGAGGCCACTGAAGCTTTCTTT. It translates to CASSFREATEAFF.

The rearrangement joins TRBV4-1 to TRBJ2-2; 10 bases are shared with TRBD1. Looked up from germline, CDR1 is MGHRA and CDR2 is YSYEKL. The CDR3 has 15 residues. Trimming at V came to 5 bases and at J to 6 bases, leaving 6 bases not matched to a gene. For the CDR3, the DNA is TGCGCCAGCAGCTACGGACAGGGGGACTCCGGGGAGCTGTTTTTT. It translates to CASSYGQGDSGELFF.

This clone has a single count. V is TRBV11-2 and J is TRBJ1-6; tentative D call: TRBD1 (6 bases). The V and J ends lost 4 bases and 5 bases respectively, with 12 bases between them. Germline V lookup: CDR1 SGHAT, CDR2 FQNNGV. The length of the CDR3 is 15 residues. This chain's CDR3 is CASSSDRMNNSPLHF. CDR3 nucleotides: TGTGCCAGCAGCTCAGACAGGATGAATAATTCACCCCTCCACTTT.

V gene TRBV7-9 combines with J gene TRBJ2-6; unclear D gene. Trimming cost V 7 bases and J 3 bases, with 4 bases left between them. The length of the CDR3 is 12 residues. In germline, CDR1 is SEHNR, CDR2 FQNEAQ (reference sequence). Written as DNA, the CDR3 is TGTGCCAGCAACGGTGGGGCCAACGTCCTGACTTTC. It translates to CASNGGANVLTF.

The table lists this clone with a count of one. The chain joins TRBV4-1 to TRBJ2-4; maybe TRBD2 (6 bases). The V gene lost 4 bases and the J gene lost 4 bases, with 14 bases spanning the gap. CDR1 MGHRA and CDR2 YSYEKL come from the germline V gene. The CDR3 loop spans 15 amino acids. CDR3 bases: TGCGCCAGCAGCCCCCGGGGGTCGGGGAAAAACATTCAGTACTTC. Protein sequence: CASSPRGSGKNIQYF.

This chain links TRBV27 with TRBJ1-5; no definite D call. The length of the CDR3 is 15 residues. V dropped 5 bases and J dropped 0 bases, with 11 bases sitting between them. Germline lookup yields CDR1 MNHEY and CDR2 SMNVEV (reference sequence). This CDR3 reads CASSPVIPSNQPQHF. As DNA, the CDR3 is TGTGCCAGCAGTCCCGTTATCCCTAGCAATCAGCCCCAGCATTTT.

The chain links TRBV6-6 to TRBJ1-3, with TRBD1 matching 7 bases. Germline CDR1 and CDR2: MNHNY and SVGAGI (reference sequence). There are 16 residues in the CDR3. With 5 bases clipped from V and 0 bases from J, the junction kept 7 bases outside the gene matches. The CDR3 sequence is CASSRDSQDSGNTIYF. CDR3 sequence (DNA): TGTGCCAGCAGTAGGGACAGCCAGGACTCTGGAAACACCATATATTTT.

The J gene is TRBJ2-3, the V gene TRBV19, with 7 bases matching TRBD2. The CDR3 covers 14 residues. The V segment lost 7 bases and the J segment 6 bases; nucleotides outside the gene matches: 10. Germline V gene data show CDR1 as LNHDA and CDR2 as SQIVND (reference sequence). This chain's CDR3 is CASTPSGIQDTQYF. Written as DNA, the CDR3 is TGTGCCAGTACCCCCAGCGGGATTCAGGATACGCAGTATTTT.

The chain recombines TRBV4-2 with TRBJ2-1; 8 bases fit TRBD2. CDR1 is LGHNA, CDR2 YNFKEQ, per germline. CDR3 length: 16 amino acids. The ends lost 0 bases at V and 9 bases at J; junction bases unmatched: 10. In DNA form, the CDR3 reads TGTGCCAGCAGCCAAGAGGGAAGCGGGAGAAACAGTGAGCAGTTCTTC. This translates into CASSQEGSGRNSEQFF.

The rearrangement uses TRBV18 and TRBJ2-7; tentatively, D is TRBD2 (5 bases). CDR1 and CDR2 from the germline V gene are KGHSH and LQKENI. CDR3 length: 13 residues. V lost 3 bases and J lost 3, with 9 bases in between. CDR3 coding DNA: TGTGCCAGCTCACCCGGGATTAACTACGAGCAGTACTTC. Protein: CASSPGINYEQYF.

In its sample, this clone was seen once. The J gene is TRBJ1-1, the V gene TRBV18, with TRBD1 matching 9 bases. Germline CDR1 and CDR2: KGHSH and LQKENI. The V segment lost 4 bases and the J segment 5 bases; nucleotides outside the gene matches: 5. CDR3 length equals 14 residues. The chain's CDR3 is CASSLGTGFTEAFF. CDR3 bases: TGTGCCAGCTCACTTGGGACAGGGTTTACTGAAGCTTTCTTT.

The V gene is TRBV9, the J gene TRBJ2-5, with 8 bases aligning to TRBD2. The CDR3 is 20 amino acids. V lost 4 bases and J lost 4; bases outside the gene matches: 24. The germline gives CDR1 SGDLS, CDR2 YYNGEE. DNA of the CDR3: TGTGCCAGCAGCACCAACCCTCGGAGTAGCGGGAACTCCATAGCAGAGACCCAGTACTTC. Translation gives CASSTNPRSSGNSIAETQYF.

This clone was counted only a few times. The chain employs TRBV6-1 and TRBJ2-3; TRBD1 matches 8 bases. This CDR3 is built from 15 residues. Losses at the gene ends were 6 bases for V and 2 bases for J; bases not matched to a gene: 7. Looked up from germline, CDR1 is MNHNS and CDR2 is SASEGT. CDR3 in amino acids: CASRMMTGVTDTQYF. CDR3 DNA sequence: TGTGCCAGCAGGATGATGACAGGGGTCACAGATACGCAGTATTTT.

DNA of the CDR3: TGTGCCATCAGTGGGGGACTAGCGGGCTCCTACGAGCAGTACTTC. This codes for CAISGGLAGSYEQYF. The chain is built from TRBV10-3 and TRBJ2-7; 12 positions agree with TRBD2. V lost 4 bases and J lost 0; bases outside the gene matches: 1. The CDR3 consists of 15 residues. Germline assignment: CDR1 ENHRY and CDR2 SYGVKD.

The V call is TRBV19, the J call TRBJ1-6; TRBD1 matches at 7 bases. The length of the CDR3 is 16 residues. Trimming took 8 bases from V and 14 from J; bases not matched to a gene: 21. Germline V gene lookup returns CDR1 LNHDA and CDR2 SQIVND (reference sequence). In nucleotides, the CDR3 is TGTGCCAGTCAGGCGGGACAGCCGCTCTCACCCATCTCCCTCCACTTT. Residues: CASQAGQPLSPISLHF.

The rearrangement joins TRBV6-1 to TRBJ1-1, with D perhaps TRBD1 (5 bases). V was pared by 6 bases and J by 5 bases, with 13 bases between. CDR3 length equals 13 residues. Germline V gene data show CDR1 as MNHNS and CDR2 as SASEGT. The CDR3 spells CASRIFGGTEAFF. DNA for the CDR3: TGTGCCAGCAGAATATTTGGGGGGACTGAAGCTTTCTTT.

The chain couples TRBV7-2 to TRBJ1-1; D unresolved. Germline loops: CDR1 SGHTA, CDR2 FQGNSA. The CDR3 has 15 residues. Trimming removed 1 base at V and 1 base at J, with 10 bases between. This CDR3 is CASSLVAGRNTEAFF. DNA for the CDR3: TGTGCCAGCAGCTTAGTCGCCGGTCGGAACACTGAAGCTTTCTTT.

This clone was detected only once. V and J are TRBV7-2 and TRBJ2-2; TRBD2 is a possible D gene (7 bases). V lost 4 bases and J lost 6, with 15 bases in between. This CDR3 comprises 15 residues. Germline V gene data show CDR1 as SGHTA and CDR2 as FQGNSA. In nucleotides, the CDR3 is TGTGCCAGCAGCTCCCCGCGGGGGCGGGCCGGGGAGCTGTTTTTT. Translating it yields CASSSPRGRAGELFF.

The rearrangement links TRBV5-6 to TRBJ2-1; D remains unclear. V dropped 0 bases and J dropped 10 bases, with 5 bases sitting between them. The CDR3 runs to 11 residues. Germline V CDR1 and CDR2: SGHDT, YYEEEE. The CDR3 coding sequence is TGTGCCAGCAGCTTGGGTGGCGAGCAGTTCTTC. The encoded protein is CASSLGGEQFF.

This chain uses TRBV7-9 with TRBJ2-5; no firm D call. Germline loops: CDR1 SEHNR, CDR2 FQNEAQ (reference sequence). With 5 bases removed from V and 5 bases from J, the gap between germline ends came to 18 bases. The CDR3 runs to 15 residues. For the CDR3, the DNA is TGTGCCAGCAGCCGATCAGACACCGCCTTGGAGACCCAGTACTTC. Translating gives CASSRSDTALETQYF.

The rearrangement joins TRBV6-6 to TRBJ1-2; 7 bases fit TRBD1. J lost 8 bases, V lost 5 bases, and 5 bases had no gene match. CDR1 and CDR2 (germline): MNHNY, SVGAGI (reference sequence). The CDR3 spans 12 residues. CDR3 in amino acids: CASSRTGGGYTF. CDR3 bases: TGTGCCAGCAGTAGGACAGGCGGGGGCTACACCTTC.